This TCR beta chain appears in the sequencing data of a study of blood T cell repertoires in COVID-19. Authors' methods: Amplifying reference gene primers gave estimates of nucleated cell counts. Generated by immunoSEQ multiplex PCR, the TCRdb table keeps only in-frame clones and is missing some. V and J calls and clone size come straight from that table; D and trimming were deduced from the DNA. Seen here are around 98,000 clones, roughly 85% observed once, and the top ten hold approximately 5%. CDR3 size: 16 residues. Germline CDR1 and CDR2: SNHLY and FYNNEI. Trimming took off 7 bases at V and 1 base at J, with 17 bases between the two ends.

The sequencing sample was made of peripheral blood. The chain joins TRBV2 to TRBJ1-5; TRBD1 is a possible D gene (6 bases). This clonotype was sampled from a man between 70 and 80 years old with acute or convalescent COVID-19. This chain's CDR3 is CASTPGQRKSNQPQHF. The DNA for the CDR3 is TGTGCCAGCACCCCCGGACAGCGCAAAAGCAATCAGCCCCAGCATTTT.